In this sample, the clone carrying this TCR beta chain turned up once. The data originate from a study of sequential checkpoint blockade in melanoma. The overall study: Arm A got nivolumab then ipilimumab; arm B the reverse, 1:1. Each arm's sequence ended with maintenance nivolumab.

The data were produced by immunoSEQ multiplex PCR, yet TCRdb's version contains in-frame clones alone and is incomplete. Seen here are around 26,000 clones, roughly 80% observed once, and the top ten hold 20% to 25%. Treatment described: randomized to nivolumab then ipilimumab (arm A) or the reverse (arm B). DNA-damaging chemotherapy had not been given to any patient beforehand. V gave up 1 base and J gave up 2 bases; unmatched junction bases: 1. The CDR3 runs to 14 residues. Germline loops: CDR1 SGHVS, CDR2 FQNEAQ. The clonotype was recovered from a human donor with melanoma. This specimen consisted of CD8+ T cells sorted from blood (inferred from file names), obtained from a patient given nivolumab and ipilimumab in sequence. This sequence joins TRBV7-8 and TRBJ2-7; TRBD2 aligns across 8 bases. The CDR3 reads CASSLELAAYEQYF. The CDR3 region has the DNA TGTGCCAGCAGCTTAGAACTAGCGGCCTACGAGCAGTACTTC.